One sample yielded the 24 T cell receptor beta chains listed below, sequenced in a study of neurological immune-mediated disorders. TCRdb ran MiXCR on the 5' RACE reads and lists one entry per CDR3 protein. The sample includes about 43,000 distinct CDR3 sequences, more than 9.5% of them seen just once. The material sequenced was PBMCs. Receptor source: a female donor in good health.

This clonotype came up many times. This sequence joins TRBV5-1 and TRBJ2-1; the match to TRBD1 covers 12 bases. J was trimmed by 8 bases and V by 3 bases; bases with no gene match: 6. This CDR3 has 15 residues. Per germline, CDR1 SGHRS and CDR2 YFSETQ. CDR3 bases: TGCGCCAGCAGCTCATCCGGGACAGGGGGCGATGAGCAGTTCTTC. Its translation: CASSSSGTGGDEQFF.

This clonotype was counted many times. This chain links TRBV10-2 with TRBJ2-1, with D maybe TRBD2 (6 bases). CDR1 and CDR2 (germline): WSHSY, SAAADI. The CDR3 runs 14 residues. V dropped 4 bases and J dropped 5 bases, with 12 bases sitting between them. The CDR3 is CASSGQRVDNEQFF. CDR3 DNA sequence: TGCGCCAGCAGTGGCCAGCGGGTGGACAATGAGCAGTTCTTC.

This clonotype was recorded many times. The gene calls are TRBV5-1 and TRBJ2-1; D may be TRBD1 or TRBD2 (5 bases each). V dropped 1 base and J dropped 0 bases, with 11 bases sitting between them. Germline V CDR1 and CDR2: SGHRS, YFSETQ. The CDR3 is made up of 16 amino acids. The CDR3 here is CASSLTPGSSYNEQFF. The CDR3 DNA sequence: TGCGCCAGCAGCTTGACCCCAGGGAGCTCCTACAATGAGCAGTTCTTC.

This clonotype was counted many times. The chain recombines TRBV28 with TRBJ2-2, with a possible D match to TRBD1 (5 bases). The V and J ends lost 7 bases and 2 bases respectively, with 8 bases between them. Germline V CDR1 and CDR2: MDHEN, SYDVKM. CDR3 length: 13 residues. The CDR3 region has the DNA TGTGCCAGCAAGGACACCAACACCGGGGAGCTGTTTTTT. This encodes CASKDTNTGELFF.

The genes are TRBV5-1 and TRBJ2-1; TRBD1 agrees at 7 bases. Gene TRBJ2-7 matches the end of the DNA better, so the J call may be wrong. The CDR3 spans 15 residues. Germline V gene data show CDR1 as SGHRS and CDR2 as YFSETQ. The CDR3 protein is CASSSYRGRAYEQYF. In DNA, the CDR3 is TGCGCCAGCAGCTCCTACAGGGGTCGCGCCTACGAGCAGTACTTC.

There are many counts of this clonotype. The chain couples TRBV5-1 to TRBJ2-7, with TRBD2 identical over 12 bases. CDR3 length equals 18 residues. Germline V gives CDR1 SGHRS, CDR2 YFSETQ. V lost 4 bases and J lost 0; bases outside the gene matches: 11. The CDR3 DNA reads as TGCGCCAGCAGCCCCGCCCGGACTAGCGGGACCTTCTCCTACGAGCAGTACTTC. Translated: CASSPARTSGTFSYEQYF.

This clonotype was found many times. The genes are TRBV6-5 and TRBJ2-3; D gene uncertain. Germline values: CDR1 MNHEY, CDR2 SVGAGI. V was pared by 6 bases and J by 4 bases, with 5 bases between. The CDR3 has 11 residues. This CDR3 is CASRLADTQYF. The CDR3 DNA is TGTGCCAGCAGGCTAGCAGATACGCAGTATTTT.

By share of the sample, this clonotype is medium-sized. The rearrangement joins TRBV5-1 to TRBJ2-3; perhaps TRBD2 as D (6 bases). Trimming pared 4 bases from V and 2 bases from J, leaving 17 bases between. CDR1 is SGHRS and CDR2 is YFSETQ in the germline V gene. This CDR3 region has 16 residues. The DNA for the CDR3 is TGCGCCAGCAGCATGGGGTGGGACTTCAACACAGATACGCAGTATTTT. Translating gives CASSMGWDFNTDTQYF. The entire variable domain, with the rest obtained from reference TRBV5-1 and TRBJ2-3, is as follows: KAGVTQTPRYLIKTRGQQVTLSCSPISGHRSVSWYQQTPGQGLQFLFEYFSETQRNKGNFPGRFSGRQFSNSRSEMNVSTLELGDSALYLCASSMGWDFNTDTQYFGPGTRLTVL.

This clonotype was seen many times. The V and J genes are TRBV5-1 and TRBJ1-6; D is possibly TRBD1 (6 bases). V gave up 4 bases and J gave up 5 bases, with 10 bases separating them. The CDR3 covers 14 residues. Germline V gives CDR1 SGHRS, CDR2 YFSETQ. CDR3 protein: CASSTGRDNSPLHF. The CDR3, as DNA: TGCGCCAGCAGCACAGGGCGAGATAATTCACCCCTCCACTTT.

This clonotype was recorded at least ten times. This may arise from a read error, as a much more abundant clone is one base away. The chain's CDR3 is CASSPWATGLYEQYF. In nucleotides, the CDR3 is TGTGCCAGCTCACCATGGGCGACAGGACTCTACGAGCAGTACTTC. J is TRBJ2-7 and V is TRBV18; possible D gene TRBD1, 6 bases. Germline V lookup: CDR1 KGHSH, CDR2 LQKENI. The CDR3 consists of 15 residues. Trimming took 2 bases from V and 3 from J, leaving 14 bases between them.

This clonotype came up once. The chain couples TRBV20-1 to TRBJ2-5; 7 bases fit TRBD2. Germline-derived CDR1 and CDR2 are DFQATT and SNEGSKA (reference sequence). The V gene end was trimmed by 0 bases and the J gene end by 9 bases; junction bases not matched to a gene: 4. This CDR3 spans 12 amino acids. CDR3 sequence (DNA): TGCAGTGCTAGAGAGTCACGGGGGGCCCAGTACTTC. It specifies CSARESRGAQYF.

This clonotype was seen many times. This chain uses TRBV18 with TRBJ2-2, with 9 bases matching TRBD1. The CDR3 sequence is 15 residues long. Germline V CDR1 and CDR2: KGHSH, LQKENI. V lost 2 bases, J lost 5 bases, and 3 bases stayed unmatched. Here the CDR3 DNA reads TGTGCCAGCTCACCAACGGGACAGGGAACCGGGGAGCTGTTTTTT. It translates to CASSPTGQGTGELFF.

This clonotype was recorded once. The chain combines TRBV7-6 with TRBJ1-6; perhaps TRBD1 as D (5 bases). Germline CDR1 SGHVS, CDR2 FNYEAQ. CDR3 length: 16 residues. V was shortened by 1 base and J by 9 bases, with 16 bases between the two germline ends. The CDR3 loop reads CASSLEVSGIGSPLHF. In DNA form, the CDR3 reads TGTGCCAGCAGCTTAGAGGTTTCAGGGATCGGTTCACCCCTCCACTTT. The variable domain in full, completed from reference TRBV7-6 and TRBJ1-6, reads GAGVSQSPRYKVTKRGQDVALRCDPISGHVSLYWYRQALGQGPEFLTYFNYEAQQDKSGLPNDRFSAERPEGSISTLTIQRTEQRDSAMYRCASSLEVSGIGSPLHFGNGTRLTVT.

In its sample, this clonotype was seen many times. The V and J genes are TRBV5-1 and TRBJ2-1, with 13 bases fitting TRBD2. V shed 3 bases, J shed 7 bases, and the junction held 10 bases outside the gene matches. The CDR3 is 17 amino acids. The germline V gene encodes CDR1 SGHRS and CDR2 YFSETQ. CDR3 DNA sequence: TGCGCCAGCAGCTGGACTAGCGGGAGCCCATCTAGGAATGAGCAGTTCTTC. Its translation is CASSWTSGSPSRNEQFF.

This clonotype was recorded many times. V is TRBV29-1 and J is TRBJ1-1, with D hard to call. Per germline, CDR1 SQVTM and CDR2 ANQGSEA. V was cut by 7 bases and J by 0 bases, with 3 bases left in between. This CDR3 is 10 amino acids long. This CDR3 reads CSGVNTEAFF. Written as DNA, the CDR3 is TGCAGCGGTGTGAACACTGAAGCTTTCTTT.

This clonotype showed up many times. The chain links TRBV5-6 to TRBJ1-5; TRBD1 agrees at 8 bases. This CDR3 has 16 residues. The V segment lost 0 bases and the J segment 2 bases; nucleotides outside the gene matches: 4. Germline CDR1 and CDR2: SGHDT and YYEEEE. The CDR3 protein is CASSLGQGRGNQPQHF. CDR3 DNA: TGTGCCAGCAGCTTGGGACAGGGGAGAGGCAATCAGCCCCAGCATTTT.

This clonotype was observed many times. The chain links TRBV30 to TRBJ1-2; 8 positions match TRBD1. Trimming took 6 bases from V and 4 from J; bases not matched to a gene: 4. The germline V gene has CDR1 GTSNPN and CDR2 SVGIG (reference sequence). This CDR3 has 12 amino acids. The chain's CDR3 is CACRQGTYGYTF. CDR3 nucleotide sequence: TGTGCCTGCAGACAGGGGACCTATGGCTACACCTTC.

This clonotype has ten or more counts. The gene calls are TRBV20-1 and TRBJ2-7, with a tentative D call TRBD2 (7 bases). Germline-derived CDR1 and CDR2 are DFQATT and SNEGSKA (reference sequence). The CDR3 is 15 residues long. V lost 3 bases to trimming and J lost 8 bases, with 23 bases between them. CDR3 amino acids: CSASLEGGPFSQQYF. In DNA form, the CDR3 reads TGCAGTGCTAGCCTGGAGGGGGGGCCTTTTTCGCAGCAGTACTTC.

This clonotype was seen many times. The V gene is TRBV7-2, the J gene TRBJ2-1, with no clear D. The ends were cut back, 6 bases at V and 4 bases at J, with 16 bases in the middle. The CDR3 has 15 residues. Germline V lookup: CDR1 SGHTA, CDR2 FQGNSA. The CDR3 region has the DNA TGTGCCAGCAGAGATGGAGTAGGATCATACAATGAGCAGTTCTTC. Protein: CASRDGVGSYNEQFF.

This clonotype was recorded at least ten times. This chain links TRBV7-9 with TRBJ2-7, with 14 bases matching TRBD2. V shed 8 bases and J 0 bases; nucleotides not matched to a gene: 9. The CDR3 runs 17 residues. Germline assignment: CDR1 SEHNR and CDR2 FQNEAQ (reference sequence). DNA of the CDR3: TGTGCCAGCCGGCCGGGACTAGCGGGAGTGAGCTCCTACGAGCAGTACTTC. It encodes CASRPGLAGVSSYEQYF.

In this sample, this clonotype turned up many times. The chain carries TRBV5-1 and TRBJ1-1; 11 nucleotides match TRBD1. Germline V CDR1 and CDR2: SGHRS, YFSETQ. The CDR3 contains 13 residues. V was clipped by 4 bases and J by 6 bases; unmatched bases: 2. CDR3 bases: TGCGCCAGCAGCCCGGGACAGGGGGCTGAAGCTTTCTTT. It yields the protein CASSPGQGAEAFF.

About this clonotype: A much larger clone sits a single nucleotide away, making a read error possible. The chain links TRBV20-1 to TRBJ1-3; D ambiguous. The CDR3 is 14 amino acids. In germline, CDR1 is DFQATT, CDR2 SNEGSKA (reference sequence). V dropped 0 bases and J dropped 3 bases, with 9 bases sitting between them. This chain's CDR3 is CSARDVGDGNTIYF. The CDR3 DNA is TGCAGTGCTAGAGATGTGGGAGATGGAAACACCATATATTTT.

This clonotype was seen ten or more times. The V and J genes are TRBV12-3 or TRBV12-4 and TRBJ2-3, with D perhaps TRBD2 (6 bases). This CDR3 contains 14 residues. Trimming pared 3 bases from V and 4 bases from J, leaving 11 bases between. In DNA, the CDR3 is TGTGCCAGCAGTTTTTCTTCGGGGGCAGATACGCAGTATTTT. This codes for CASSFSSGADTQYF.

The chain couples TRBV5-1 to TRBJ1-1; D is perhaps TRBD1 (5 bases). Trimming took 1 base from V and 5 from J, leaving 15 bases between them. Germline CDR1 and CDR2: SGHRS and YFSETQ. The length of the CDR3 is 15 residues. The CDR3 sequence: CASSLRAGFGTEAFF. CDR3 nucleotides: TGCGCCAGCAGCTTGCGCGCAGGGTTCGGGACTGAAGCTTTCTTT.